The following is a TCR beta chain sequence with its context. The junction had 4 bases not matched to a gene; V was cut back by 8 bases and J by 6 bases. CDR3 length: 14 residues. This specimen belongs to a study of technical replicates of blood from several donors. The method was immunoSEQ multiplex PCR; TCRdb's version includes in-frame clones alone and lacks a portion of them. This table holds 74,000 or so clones, 85% to 95% found once. Sequencing was performed on T cells isolated from PBMCs. The TCR was taken from a human donor in good health. The V gene is TRBV23-1, the J gene TRBJ2-1; 13 positions match TRBD2. TRBV23-1 is known as an ORF, though its function is uncertain. In DNA, the CDR3 is TGCGCCAGCGGACGGACTAGCGGGAGCAATGAGCAGTTCTTC. It specifies CASGRTSGSNEQFF.